The 27 T cell receptor beta chains below come from one sample, sequenced in a study of beta chain features in type 1 diabetes (dated by TCRdb to 2016 to 2019). Library creation used the immunoSEQ multiplex PCR assay. The entire amount of isolated RNA was reverse transcribed using the High Capacity cDNA Reverse Transcription Kit, so the sequenced TCRB transcripts were expressed ones. Entries here come from immuneACCESS through TCRdb and include only in-frame sequences with V and J called. Some clones fail to appear in such tables; in the studies checked, an unresolved V gene covers under half of the shortfall, and the cause of the remainder is unknown. The sample table shows roughly 150,000 clones, and roughly 9% are seen once. The ten largest account for 2.3% of the sample. The sequenced sample was central memory CD4+ T cells from blood. These receptors were taken from a woman aged 18-30 years in good health.

This clone has more than one count but fewer than ten. This chain uses TRBV18 with TRBJ1-4; weak D call: TRBD1 (5 bases). CDR3 size: 15 residues. Trimming cost V 3 bases and J 2 bases, with 10 bases left between them. Germline assignment: CDR1 KGHSH and CDR2 LQKENI. CDR3 in amino acids: CASSPGGTTNEKLFF. DNA of the CDR3: TGTGCCAGCTCACCGGGGGGGACCACTAATGAAAAACTGTTTTTT. The variable domain in full, with the rest retrieved from reference TRBV18 and TRBJ1-4, is NAGVMQNPRHLVRRRGQEARLRCSPMKGHSHVYWYRQLPEEGLKFMVYLQKENIIDESGMPKERFSAEFPKEGPSILRIQQVVRGDSAAYFCASSPGGTTNEKLFFGSGTQLSVL.

This clone appeared a few times. This chain links TRBV5-1 with TRBJ1-3, with unresolved D. CDR3 length equals 15 residues. Trimming removed 0 bases from V and 0 bases from J, with 7 bases in between. Germline CDR1 is SGHRS and CDR2 is YFSETQ. The CDR3 loop reads CASSLGEGSGNTIYF. In DNA, the CDR3 is TGCGCCAGCAGCTTGGGGGAGGGCTCTGGAAACACCATATATTTT.

This clone was recorded a few times. CDR3: CASGDRGIPYEQFF. CDR3 DNA: TGTGCTAGTGGGGACAGGGGTATCCCCTATGAGCAGTTCTTC. V gene TRBV12-5 combines with J gene TRBJ2-1; 9 nucleotides line up with TRBD1. V lost 6 bases, J lost 8 bases, and 8 bases stayed unmatched. Germline values: CDR1 LGHNT, CDR2 FRNRAP. The CDR3 has 14 residues. Filled out from reference TRBV12-5 and TRBJ2-1, the complete variable domain reads DARVTQTPRHKVTEMGQEVTMRCQPILGHNTVFWYRQTMMQGLELLAYFRNRAPLDDSGMPKDRFSAEMPDATLATLKIQPSEPRDSAVYFCASGDRGIPYEQFFGPGTRLTVL.

This clone was picked up a small number of times. The V call is TRBV5-1, the J call TRBJ1-1; 9 nucleotides agree with TRBD1. Per the germline V gene, CDR1 is SGHRS and CDR2 is YFSETQ. The CDR3 is 15 residues long. The V and J ends lost 2 bases and 8 bases, in that order; junction bases with no gene match: 10. The CDR3: CASSFGDRAILEAFF. The CDR3 DNA sequence: TGCGCCAGCAGCTTCGGGGACAGGGCTATACTCGAAGCTTTCTTT.

This clone occurred many times. The chain couples TRBV30 to TRBJ2-5; 11 bases are shared with TRBD2. The junction had 13 bases not matched to a gene; V was cut back by 6 bases and J by 7 bases. The germline gives CDR1 GTSNPN, CDR2 SVGIG (reference sequence). CDR3 length: 15 residues. CDR3 in DNA: TGTGCCTGCCCCTTCATTAGCGGGGGGGCGGGGACCCAGTACTTC. It is translated as CACPFISGGAGTQYF.

This clone has more than one count but fewer than ten. The V call is TRBV18, the J call TRBJ2-4; 9 positions agree with TRBD2. The CDR3 spans 15 residues. V was clipped by 3 bases and J by 13 bases; unmatched bases: 13. Germline CDR1 and CDR2: KGHSH and LQKENI. CDR3 sequence reads: CASSPPAGGHSIQYF. CDR3 sequence (DNA): TGTGCCAGCTCACCTCCAGCGGGGGGCCACTCTATCCAGTACTTC.

This clone was found a few times. This chain connects TRBV27 to TRBJ1-1; 9 nucleotides align to TRBD1. After removal of 6 bases from V and 5 bases from J, the junction contained 10 bases not matched to a gene. This CDR3 comprises 15 residues. The germline V gene encodes CDR1 MNHEY and CDR2 SMNVEV (reference sequence). The CDR3 loop reads CASSLYRGRGTEAFF. CDR3 nucleotides: TGTGCCAGCAGCCTTTACAGGGGGCGAGGGACTGAAGCTTTCTTT.

The rearrangement links TRBV9 to TRBJ1-4; possibly TRBD1 for D (6 bases). The germline V gene has CDR1 SGDLS and CDR2 YYNGEE. The V end lost 4 bases, the J end lost 5 bases, and 15 bases lay between the germline ends. This CDR3 has 15 residues. The CDR3 region has the DNA TGTGCCAGCAGCACCAGGGGAAACTACAATGAAAAACTGTTTTTT. Amino acid sequence: CASSTRGNYNEKLFF. Looking up the rest from reference TRBV9 and TRBJ1-4 gives the full variable domain: DSGVTQTPKHLITATGQRVTLRCSPRSGDLSVYWYQQSLDQGLQFLIQYYNGEERAKGNILERFSAQQFPDLHSELNLSSLELGDSALYFCASSTRGNYNEKLFFGSGTQLSVL.

In its sample, this clone was seen a few times. This sequence joins TRBV5-1 and TRBJ2-1; TRBD2 agrees at 10 bases. The CDR3 sequence is 16 residues long. CDR1 and CDR2 from the germline V gene are SGHRS and YFSETQ. V lost 4 bases to trimming and J lost 4 bases; unmatched junction nucleotides: 8. The CDR3 sequence is CASSVPVAGGYNEQFF. The CDR3 DNA follows: TGCGCCAGCAGCGTCCCCGTAGCGGGAGGTTACAATGAGCAGTTCTTC.

The chain employs TRBV10-3 and TRBJ2-3; 10 bases fit TRBD2. The ends lost 7 bases at V and 4 bases at J; junction bases unmatched: 5. Germline lookup yields CDR1 ENHRY and CDR2 SYGVKD. This CDR3 has 14 amino acids. The CDR3 DNA reads TGTGCCATCATGCCGAGCGGGGGGGCAGATACGCAGTATTTT. As protein: CAIMPSGGADTQYF.

This clone was found a few times. The chain joins TRBV9 to TRBJ2-1, with D tentatively TRBD1 (5 bases). The germline V and J ends were trimmed by 2 bases and 2 bases, with 8 bases remaining between them. This CDR3 contains 14 residues. Germline loops: CDR1 SGDLS, CDR2 YYNGEE. CDR3 region: CASSVQTAYNEQFF. The CDR3 DNA is TGTGCCAGCAGCGTCCAGACAGCCTACAATGAGCAGTTCTTC.

The sample holds a few counts of this clone. The chain couples TRBV29-1 to TRBJ2-1; 13 bases line up with TRBD2. From germline, CDR1 is SQVTM and CDR2 ANQGSEA. This CDR3 is 15 amino acids long. Losses at the gene ends were 4 bases for V and 7 bases for J; bases not matched to a gene: 7. The CDR3 loop is CSVGTSGSLSNEQFF. In DNA form, the CDR3 reads TGCAGCGTTGGGACTAGCGGGAGTTTGTCAAATGAGCAGTTCTTC.

The sample holds many counts of this clone. J is TRBJ2-1 and V is TRBV7-8; the D gene is possibly TRBD2 (6 bases). The CDR3 is 14 amino acids. The germline CDR1 and CDR2 sequences are SGHVS and FQNEAQ. Trimming cost V 7 bases and J 6 bases, with 16 bases left between them. The CDR3 reads CASTPGRTVNEQFF. The CDR3 DNA follows: TGTGCCAGCACCCCAGGGAGGACTGTCAATGAGCAGTTCTTC.

This sequence joins TRBV25-1 and TRBJ2-3; maybe TRBD1 (5 bases). Per germline, CDR1 MGHDK and CDR2 SYGVNS. This CDR3 is 16 amino acids long. V lost 4 bases to trimming and J lost 3 bases, with 17 bases between them. This chain's CDR3 is CASSALGHLSTDTQYF. DNA of the CDR3: TGTGCCAGCAGTGCCCTCGGACACCTATCTACAGATACGCAGTATTTT.

This chain uses TRBV30 with TRBJ2-7; D might be TRBD1 (7 bases). V lost 5 bases, J lost 5 bases, and 25 bases lay in between. In germline, CDR1 is GTSNPN, CDR2 SVGIG (reference sequence). The CDR3 contains 16 residues. The CDR3 reads CAWDGLTAGGGNEQYF. The CDR3 DNA follows: TGTGCCTGGGATGGGCTCACGGCAGGGGGAGGAAACGAGCAGTACTTC.

This clone has just a few counts. This chain uses TRBV5-8 with TRBJ2-7, with 7 bases fitting TRBD2. CDR1 and CDR2 (germline): SGHTS, YDEGEE. The CDR3 runs 14 residues. V was pared by 0 bases and J by 2 bases, with 2 bases of the junction left unmatched. CDR3 sequence reads: CASSLDRGAYEQYF. The CDR3 nucleotides read TGTGCCAGCAGCTTGGACCGGGGGGCCTACGAGCAGTACTTC. The entire variable domain, with the rest obtained from reference TRBV5-8 and TRBJ2-7, is as follows: EAGVTQSPTHLIKTRGQQATLRCSPISGHTSVYWYQQALGLGLQFLLWYDEGEERNRGNFPPRFSGRQFPNYSSELNVNALELEDSALYLCASSLDRGAYEQYFGPGTRLTVT.

This clone was observed a few times. This chain links TRBV7-9 with TRBJ2-1; TRBD1 aligns across 8 bases. Germline V gives CDR1 SEHNR, CDR2 FQNEAQ (reference sequence). V lost 5 bases, J lost 9 bases, and 3 bases stayed unmatched. The CDR3 spans 12 residues. CDR3 in DNA: TGTGCCAGCAGCGGACAGGGAGGTGAGCAGTTCTTC. Residues: CASSGQGGEQFF. Full variable domain (missing parts from reference TRBV7-9 and TRBJ2-1): DTGVSQNPRHKITKRGQNVTFRCDPISEHNRLYWYRQTLGQGPEFLTYFQNEAQLEKSRLLSDRFSAERPKGSFSTLEIQRTEQGDSAMYLCASSGQGGEQFFGPGTRLTVL.

This clone was recorded a few times. Its ends do not fully match the called genes, so a read error is possible. The chain carries TRBV7-7 and TRBJ2-7; the D gene is possibly TRBD2 (5 bases). Germline-derived CDR1 and CDR2 are SSHAT and FNYEAQ (reference sequence). This CDR3 region has 15 residues. As DNA, the CDR3 is TGTGCTAGCAGCCCCTCACCGGGGAGCTCCTACGAGCAGTACTTC. Translation gives CASSPSPGSSYEQYF.

This clone was counted only a few times. The chain combines TRBV18 with TRBJ1-5, with a possible D match to TRBD1 (6 bases). From germline, CDR1 is KGHSH and CDR2 LQKENI. CDR3 length: 13 residues. Trimming removed 3 bases at V and 5 bases at J, with 8 bases between. CDR3 protein: CASSPGQYQPQHF. For the CDR3, the DNA is TGTGCCAGCTCACCTGGACAGTATCAGCCCCAGCATTTT.

The rearrangement links TRBV27 to TRBJ1-2; no firm D call. This CDR3 contains 14 residues. V lost 0 bases and J lost 3, with 8 bases in between. From germline, CDR1 is MNHEY and CDR2 SMNVEV (reference sequence). The DNA of the CDR3 is TGTGCCAGCAGTTTATCGCCAGGCGACTATGGCTACACCTTC. This gives the protein CASSLSPGDYGYTF.

V is TRBV7-2 and J is TRBJ2-5, with 9 bases lining up with TRBD2. Unmatched junction bases numbered 8, after V lost 2 bases and J lost 4 bases. In germline, CDR1 is SGHTA, CDR2 FQGNSA. The CDR3 runs 16 residues. This CDR3 is CASSLYPLGLAETQYF. In DNA, the CDR3 is TGTGCCAGCAGCTTATATCCCTTGGGACTAGCAGAGACCCAGTACTTC.

This clone was picked up a small number of times. The genes are TRBV12-5 and TRBJ2-7; 8 bases map to TRBD1. Trimming removed 1 base from V and 5 bases from J; junction bases left unmatched: 4. Germline CDR1 LGHNT, CDR2 FRNRAP. There are 14 residues in the CDR3. This chain's CDR3 is CASGLGTGGNEQYF. CDR3 bases: TGTGCTAGTGGTTTGGGTACAGGGGGTAACGAGCAGTACTTC. Looking up the rest from reference TRBV12-5 and TRBJ2-7 gives the full variable domain: DARVTQTPRHKVTEMGQEVTMRCQPILGHNTVFWYRQTMMQGLELLAYFRNRAPLDDSGMPKDRFSAEMPDATLATLKIQPSEPRDSAVYFCASGLGTGGNEQYFGPGTRLTVT.

This clone was recorded a few times. Other nucleotide sequences from this sample produce the same CDR3. V gene TRBV4-1 combines with J gene TRBJ2-3; tentative D call: TRBD2 (6 bases). CDR3 length equals 15 residues. The ends were cut back, 0 bases at V and 3 bases at J, with 10 bases in the middle. In germline, CDR1 is MGHRA, CDR2 YSYEKL. CDR3 amino acids: CASSQDRSGTDTQYF. The CDR3 coding sequence is TGCGCCAGCAGCCAAGATAGGAGCGGGACAGATACGCAGTATTTT.

This chain connects TRBV1 to TRBJ2-7; the table's D gene call, TRBD2, was not cross checked with the DNA. TRBV1 constitutes a pseudogene. The CDR3 consists of 14 residues. CDR3 region: CTSSQGGSGDEQYF. The DNA of the CDR3 is TGCACCAGCAGCCAAGGGGGTAGCGGCGACGAGCAGTACTTC.

This chain joins TRBV25-1 and TRBJ2-3; 10 bases line up with TRBD2. This CDR3 spans 14 amino acids. After removal of 9 bases from V and 6 bases from J, the junction contained 9 bases not matched to a gene. CDR1 is MGHDK and CDR2 is SYGVNS in the germline V gene. The CDR3 sequence: CASESGGAADTQYF. As DNA, the CDR3 is TGTGCCAGTGAGAGCGGGGGGGCCGCTGATACGCAGTATTTT. Full variable domain (remainder filled in from reference TRBV25-1 and TRBJ2-3): EADIYQTPRYLVIGTGKKITLECSQTMGHDKMYWYQQDPGMELHLIHYSYGVNSTEKGDLSSESTVSRIRTEHFPLTLESARPSHTSQYLCASESGGAADTQYFGPGTRLTVL.

The chain is built from TRBV25-1 and TRBJ2-7; 7 bases agree with TRBD1. The CDR3 sequence is 14 residues long. Germline-derived CDR1 and CDR2 are MGHDK and SYGVNS. The J segment lost 1 base and the V segment lost 3 bases, leaving 3 bases of the junction unmatched. The CDR3 nucleotides read TGTGCCAGCAGTGAGCCAGGGGGATCCTACGAGCAGTACTTC. Its protein is CASSEPGGSYEQYF.

V is TRBV29-1 and J is TRBJ1-5; D is perhaps TRBD1 (5 bases). CDR1 and CDR2 (germline): SQVTM, ANQGSEA. V was trimmed by 5 bases and J by 5 bases, leaving 13 bases between them. This CDR3 has 13 amino acids. The chain's CDR3 is CSVQAGEYQPQHF. The CDR3 DNA sequence: TGCAGCGTTCAAGCGGGGGAGTATCAGCCCCAGCATTTT.